This TCR beta chain was recovered during a study of T cells in Graves' hyperthyroidism and ophthalmopathy. Looking at the study overall: At initial diagnosis, before any treatment had begun, peripheral blood was obtained. Whole-study findings and limits: Ophthalmopathy, as predicted by the model, came a median 6.5 months after the prediction. Blood also contained most expanded thyroid clonotypes above 0.001.

With regard to this clonotype: Its antigen is not known.

The ends were cut back, 5 bases at V and 0 bases at J, with 14 bases in the middle. This CDR3 has 16 amino acids. CDR1 is MDHEN and CDR2 is SYDVKM in the germline V gene. Diagnosis rested on symptoms, serum thyroxine and TRAb, thyroid ultrasound, and orbital computed tomography. RNA transcripts yielded amplified TCR beta CDR3 regions. HTBI primers were used for first-round RT-PCR of the TCR CDR3. TCRdb reprocessed the multiplex PCR reads with MiXCR, giving one entry per CDR3 protein. The sample has 640,000 or so distinct CDR3 sequences, roughly 14% seen once; the top ten hold 3.5% to 4.5%. The sequence came from a woman between 40 and 50 years old with Graves' ophthalmopathy. The material sequenced was blood. The V call is TRBV28, the J call TRBJ1-3; no reliable D call. CDR3: CASSPAQTVSGNTIYF. CDR3 nucleotides: TGTGCCAGCAGTCCCGCCCAAACAGTCTCTGGAAACACCATATATTTT.